This T cell receptor beta chain was obtained from a study of control samples from healthy donors and cancer patients. Notes on this clone: Germline is not matched at one junction end, which may reflect a read error.

This CDR3 contains 13 residues. Per germline, CDR1 SEHNR and CDR2 FQNEAQ (reference sequence). Method: immunoSEQ multiplex PCR; TCRdb's copy keeps in-frame clones and lacks some. The data show 120,000 or so clones, approximately 92% seen once. The chain uses TRBV7-9 and TRBJ2-1, with 10 bases fitting TRBD1. Sequenced: PBMCs. The sequence was obtained from an elderly man with head and neck cancer. The CDR3 loop is CASSTETGGALIF. DNA for the CDR3: TGTGCCAGCAGCACCGAGACAGGGGGCGCGCTGATCTTC.